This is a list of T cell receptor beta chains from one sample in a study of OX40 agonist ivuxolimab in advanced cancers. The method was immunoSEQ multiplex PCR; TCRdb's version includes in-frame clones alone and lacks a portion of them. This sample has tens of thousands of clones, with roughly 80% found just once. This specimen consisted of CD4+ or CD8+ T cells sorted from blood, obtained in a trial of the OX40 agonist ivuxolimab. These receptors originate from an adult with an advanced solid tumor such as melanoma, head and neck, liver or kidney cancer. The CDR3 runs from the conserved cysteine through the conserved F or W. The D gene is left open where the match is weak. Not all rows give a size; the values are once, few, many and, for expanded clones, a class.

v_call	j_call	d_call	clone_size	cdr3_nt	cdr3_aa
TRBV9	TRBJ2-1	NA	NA	TGTGCCAGCAGCGATAGCGGCAATGAGCAGTTCTTC	CASSDSGNEQFF
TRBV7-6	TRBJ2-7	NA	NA	TGTGCCAGCAGCCAGCGGTACGAGCAGTACTTC	CASSQRYEQYF
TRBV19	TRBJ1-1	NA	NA	TGTGCCAGTAGTGTTGTGGTCGAGAACACTGAAGCTTTCTTT	CASSVVVENTEAFF
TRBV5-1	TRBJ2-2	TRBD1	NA	TGCGCCAGCAGCCCCTCGGGACAGGTGAACACCGGGGAGCTGTTTTTT	CASSPSGQVNTGELFF
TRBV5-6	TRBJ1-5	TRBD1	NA	TGTGCCAGCAGCTTCACTACAGGGGGCAATCAGCCCCAGCATTTT	CASSFTTGGNQPQHF
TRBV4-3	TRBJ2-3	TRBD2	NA	TGCGCCAGCAGCCAAGATGGGGGAGGGGACCGCACAGATACGCAGTATTTT	CASSQDGGGDRTDTQYF
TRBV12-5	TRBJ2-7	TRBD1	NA	TGTGCTAGTGGTCCCCAGACAGGGATAGGCTACGAGCAGTACTTC	CASGPQTGIGYEQYF
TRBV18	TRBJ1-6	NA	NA	TGTGCCAGCTCACCGGGATTTCGGGTTAATTCACCCCTCCACTTT	CASSPGFRVNSPLHF
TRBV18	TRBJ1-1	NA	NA	TGTGCCAGCTCAGCGACAGTGAACACTGAAGCTTTCTTT	CASSATVNTEAFF
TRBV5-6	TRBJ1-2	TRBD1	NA	TGTGCCAGCAGCTTAGGACAGGGGGCAAGAGACTATGGCTACACCTTC	CASSLGQGARDYGYTF
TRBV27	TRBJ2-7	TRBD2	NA	TGTGCCAGCAGTTTGGTTCAGACTAGCGGTACCTACGAGCAGTACTTC	CASSLVQTSGTYEQYF
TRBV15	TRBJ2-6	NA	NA	TGTGCCACCAGCACTCGTACCCCTGGCTCTGGGGCCAACGTCCTGACTTTC	CATSTRTPGSGANVLTF
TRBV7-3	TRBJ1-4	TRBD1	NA	TGTGCCAGCAGCTTAGAAGGGGGCGGCAATGAAAAACTGTTTTTT	CASSLEGGGNEKLFF
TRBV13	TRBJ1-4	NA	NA	TGTGCCAGCAGGACTGGGGGGACACGGACGACTGAAAAACTGTTTTTT	CASRTGGTRTTEKLFF
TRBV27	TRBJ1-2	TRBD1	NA	TGTGCCAGCACGACAGGGGGAAACTATGGCTACACCTTC	CASTTGGNYGYTF
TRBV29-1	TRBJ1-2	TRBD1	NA	TGCAGCGTTGAGAAGGGGGCTGGCTATGGCTACACCTTC	CSVEKGAGYGYTF
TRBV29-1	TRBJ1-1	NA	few	TGCAGCGTTGGCCTGAACACTGAAGCTTTCTTT	CSVGLNTEAFF
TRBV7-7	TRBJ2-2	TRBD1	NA	TGTGCTAGCAGCTTAGAGGGACAGGGTACCGGGGAGCTGTTTTTT	CASSLEGQGTGELFF
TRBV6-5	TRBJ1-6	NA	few	TGTGCCAGCAGTCAAGGGACCTTCTCACCCCTCCACTTT	CASSQGTFSPLHF
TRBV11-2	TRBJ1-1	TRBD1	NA	TGTGCCAGCAGCCAGCCGACAGGGGGCGCGACTGAAGCTTTCTTT	CASSQPTGGATEAFF
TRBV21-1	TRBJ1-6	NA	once	TGTGCCAGCAGCTGGGGATGGGCGAATTCACCCCTCCACTTT	CASSWGWANSPLHF
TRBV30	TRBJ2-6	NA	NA	TGTGCCTGGAGTTTCATCGGGGCGCGAGGGGCCAACGTCCTGACTTTC	CAWSFIGARGANVLTF
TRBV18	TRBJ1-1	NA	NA	TGTGCCAGCTCACCGGGGCAAGCAATTGAAGCTTTCTTT	CASSPGQAIEAFF
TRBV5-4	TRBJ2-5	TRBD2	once	TGTGCCAGCAGCTCTCCCCTAGCGGGGTCGGACTTC	CASSSPLAGSDF
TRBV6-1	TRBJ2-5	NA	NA	TGTGCCAGCAGTGAAGGGTTGCAAGAGACCCAGTACTTC	CASSEGLQETQYF
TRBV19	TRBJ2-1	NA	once	TGTGCCAGTAGTCAGTACGGAACAAATGAGCAGTTCTTC	CASSQYGTNEQFF
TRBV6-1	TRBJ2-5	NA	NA	TGTGCCAGCAGTGTTAGTGAGAAAAAGACCCAGTACTTC	CASSVSEKKTQYF
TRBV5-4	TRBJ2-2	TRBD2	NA	TGTGCCAGCAGCGGAGGACCCTTGGGAGGACTAGCGCCCACCGGGGAGCTGTTTTTT	CASSGGPLGGLAPTGELFF
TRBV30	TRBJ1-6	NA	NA	TGTGCCTGGAGTTTTGGCGGCCCGGGACCCAATTCACCCCTCCACTTT	CAWSFGGPGPNSPLHF
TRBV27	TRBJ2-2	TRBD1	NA	TGTGCCAGCAGGAACCCGGGACAGGGAATCACCGGGGAGCTGTTTTTT	CASRNPGQGITGELFF
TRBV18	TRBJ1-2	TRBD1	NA	TGTGCCAGCTCTACCGGGACAGGGAACTATGGCTACACCTTC	CASSTGTGNYGYTF
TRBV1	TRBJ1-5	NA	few	TGCACCAGCAGCCACGGTCGGGACAGGGTGACTCAGCCCCAGCATTTT	CTSSHGRDRVTQPQHF